This record covers a single T cell receptor beta chain. The antigen remains unidentified. Germline lookup yields CDR1 SNHLY and CDR2 FYNNEI. Trimming at V came to 6 bases and at J to 0 bases, leaving 4 bases not matched to a gene. The CDR3 has 15 residues. Individual cDNA molecules each received unique molecular identifiers attached to them. TCRdb reprocessed the 5' RACE reads with MiXCR, giving one entry per CDR3 protein. Here the sample spans 35,000 to 50,000 distinct CDR3 sequences, approximately 7.1% being singletons. The data are from a study of early T cells in non-severe SARS-CoV-2 infection. Study-wide background: Chains stayed unpaired after sequencing of bulk RNA from unsorted whole blood. Study-level points and caveats: Reliance on VDJdb matching favored anti-spike CD8 responses; private and CD4 specificities were missed.

This receptor was identified in an adult who was a healthcare worker with PCR-confirmed SARS-CoV-2 infection or an uninfected control (not recorded which). The source material was whole blood. This chain joins TRBV2 and TRBJ1-5; 8 bases are a match to TRBD1. Here the CDR3 reads CASRGTGHSNQPQHF. CDR3 DNA sequence: TGTGCCAGCAGGGGGACAGGTCATAGCAATCAGCCCCAGCATTTT.